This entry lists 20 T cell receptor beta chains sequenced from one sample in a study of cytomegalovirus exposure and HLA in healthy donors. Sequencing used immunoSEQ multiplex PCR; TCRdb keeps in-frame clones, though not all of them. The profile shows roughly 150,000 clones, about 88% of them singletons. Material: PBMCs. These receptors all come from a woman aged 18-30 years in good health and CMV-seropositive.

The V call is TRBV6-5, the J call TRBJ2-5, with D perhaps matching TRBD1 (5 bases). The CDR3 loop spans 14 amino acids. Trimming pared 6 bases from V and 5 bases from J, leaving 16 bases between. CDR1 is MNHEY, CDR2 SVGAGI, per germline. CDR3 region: CASRAPGYKETQYF. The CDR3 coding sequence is TGTGCCAGCAGGGCCCCAGGGTACAAGGAGACCCAGTACTTC.

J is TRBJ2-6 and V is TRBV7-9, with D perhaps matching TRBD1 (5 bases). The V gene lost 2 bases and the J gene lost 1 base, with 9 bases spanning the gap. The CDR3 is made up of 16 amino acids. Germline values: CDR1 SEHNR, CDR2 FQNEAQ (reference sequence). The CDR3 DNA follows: TGTGCCAGCAGCTTAAGAAGGGGATCTGGGGCCAACGTCCTGACTTTC. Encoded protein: CASSLRRGSGANVLTF.

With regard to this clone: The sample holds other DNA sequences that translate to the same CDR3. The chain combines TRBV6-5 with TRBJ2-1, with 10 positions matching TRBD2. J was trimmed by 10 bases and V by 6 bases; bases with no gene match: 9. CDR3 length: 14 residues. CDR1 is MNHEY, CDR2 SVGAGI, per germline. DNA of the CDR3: TGTGCCAGCAGGGAAGGGCTAGCGGGAGCCGAGCAGTTCTTC. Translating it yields CASREGLAGAEQFF.

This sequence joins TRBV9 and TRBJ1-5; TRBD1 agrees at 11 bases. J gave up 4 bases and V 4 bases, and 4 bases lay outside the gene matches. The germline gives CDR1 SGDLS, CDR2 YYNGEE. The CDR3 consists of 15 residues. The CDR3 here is CASSRGTGGNQPQHF. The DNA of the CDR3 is TGTGCCAGCAGCCGTGGGACAGGGGGGAATCAGCCCCAGCATTTT.

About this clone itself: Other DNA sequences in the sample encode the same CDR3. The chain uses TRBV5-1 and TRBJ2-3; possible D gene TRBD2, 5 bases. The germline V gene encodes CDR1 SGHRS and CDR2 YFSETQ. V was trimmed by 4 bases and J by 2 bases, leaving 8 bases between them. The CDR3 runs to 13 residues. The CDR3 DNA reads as TGCGCCAGCAGCCGGGGAGACACAGATACGCAGTATTTT. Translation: CASSRGDTDTQYF.

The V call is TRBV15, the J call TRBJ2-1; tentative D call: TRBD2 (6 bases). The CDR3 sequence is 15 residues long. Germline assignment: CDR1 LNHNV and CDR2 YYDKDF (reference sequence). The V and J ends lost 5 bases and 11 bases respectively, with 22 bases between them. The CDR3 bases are TGTGCCACCAGCGGCCCGGGAGTTACGCCGACTAAGCAGTTCTTC. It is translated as CATSGPGVTPTKQFF.

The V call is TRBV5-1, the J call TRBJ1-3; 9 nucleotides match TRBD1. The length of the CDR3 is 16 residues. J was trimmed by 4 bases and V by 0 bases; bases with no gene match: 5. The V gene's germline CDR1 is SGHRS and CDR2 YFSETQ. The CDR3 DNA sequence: TGCGCCAGCAGCTTGGATACAGGGGGCGCGGGAAACACCATATATTTT. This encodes CASSLDTGGAGNTIYF.

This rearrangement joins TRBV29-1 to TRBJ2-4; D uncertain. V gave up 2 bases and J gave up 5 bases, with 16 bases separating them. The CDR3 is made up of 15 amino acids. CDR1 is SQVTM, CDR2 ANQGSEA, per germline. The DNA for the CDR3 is TGCAGCGTTGAAACCCCCTCAACGCGAGAAAACATTCAGTACTTC. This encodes CSVETPSTRENIQYF.

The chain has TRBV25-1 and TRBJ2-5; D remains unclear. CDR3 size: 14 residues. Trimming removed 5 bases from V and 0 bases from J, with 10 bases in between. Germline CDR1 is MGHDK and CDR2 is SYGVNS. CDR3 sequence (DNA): TGTGCCAGCAGTTCCCCGCGGTACCAAGAGACCCAGTACTTC. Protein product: CASSSPRYQETQYF.

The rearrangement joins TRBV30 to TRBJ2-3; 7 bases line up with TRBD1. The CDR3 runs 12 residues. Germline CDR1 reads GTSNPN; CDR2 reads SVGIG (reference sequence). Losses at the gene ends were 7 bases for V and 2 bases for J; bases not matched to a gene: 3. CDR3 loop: CALGQHTDTQYF. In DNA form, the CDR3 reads TGTGCCTTGGGACAGCACACAGATACGCAGTATTTT.

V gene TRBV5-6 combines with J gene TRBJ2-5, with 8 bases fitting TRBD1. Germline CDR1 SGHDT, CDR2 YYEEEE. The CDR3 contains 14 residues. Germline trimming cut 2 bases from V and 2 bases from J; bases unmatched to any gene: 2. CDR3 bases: TGTGCCAGCAGCTTCCGACAGGGGCAAGAGACCCAGTACTTC. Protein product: CASSFRQGQETQYF.

The CDR3 spells CASSSPGAGGETQYF. For the CDR3, the DNA is TGTGCCAGCAGCTCCCCCGGTGCGGGAGGGGAGACCCAGTACTTC. The J gene is TRBJ2-5, the V gene TRBV7-2, with 9 positions matching TRBD2. V lost 4 bases to trimming and J lost 5 bases; unmatched junction nucleotides: 8. The CDR3 has 15 amino acids. Per the germline V gene, CDR1 is SGHTA and CDR2 is FQGNSA.

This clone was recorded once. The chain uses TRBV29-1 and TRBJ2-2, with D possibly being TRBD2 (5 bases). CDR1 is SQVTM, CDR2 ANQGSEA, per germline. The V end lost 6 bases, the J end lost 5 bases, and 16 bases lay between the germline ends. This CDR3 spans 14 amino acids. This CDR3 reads CSVLRRVGTGELFF. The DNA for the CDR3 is TGCAGCGTGCTCCGGCGGGTCGGTACCGGGGAGCTGTTTTTT.

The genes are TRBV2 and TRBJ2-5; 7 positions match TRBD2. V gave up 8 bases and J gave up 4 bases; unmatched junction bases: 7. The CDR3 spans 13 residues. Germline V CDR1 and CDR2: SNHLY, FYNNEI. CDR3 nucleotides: TGTGCCAGCTCCGGGACTATTAGAGAGACCCAGTACTTC. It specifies CASSGTIRETQYF. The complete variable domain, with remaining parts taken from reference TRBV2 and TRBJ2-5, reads EPEVTQTPSHQVTQMGQEVILRCVPISNHLYFYWYRQILGQKVEFLVSFYNNEISEKSEIFDDQFSVERPDGSNFTLKIRSTKLEDSAMYFCASSGTIRETQYFGPGTRLLVL.

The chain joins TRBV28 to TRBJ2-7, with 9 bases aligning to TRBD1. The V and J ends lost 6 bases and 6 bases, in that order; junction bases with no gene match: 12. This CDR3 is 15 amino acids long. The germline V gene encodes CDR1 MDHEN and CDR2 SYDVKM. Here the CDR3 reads CASRYDGTGLGEQYF. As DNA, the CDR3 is TGTGCCAGCAGGTACGACGGGACAGGGCTTGGCGAGCAGTACTTC.

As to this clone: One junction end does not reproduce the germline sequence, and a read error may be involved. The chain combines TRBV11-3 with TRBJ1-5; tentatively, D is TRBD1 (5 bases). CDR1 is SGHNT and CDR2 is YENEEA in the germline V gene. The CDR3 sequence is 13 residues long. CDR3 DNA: TGTGCCAGCAGCGTAGACAGTAATCAGCCCCAGCATTTT. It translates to CASSVDSNQPQHF.

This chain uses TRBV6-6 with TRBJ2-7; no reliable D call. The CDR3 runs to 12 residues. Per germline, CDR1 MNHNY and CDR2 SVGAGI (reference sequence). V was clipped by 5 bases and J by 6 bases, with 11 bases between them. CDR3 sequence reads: CASSLPPREQYF. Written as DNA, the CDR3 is TGTGCCAGCAGTCTACCCCCACGCGAGCAGTACTTC.

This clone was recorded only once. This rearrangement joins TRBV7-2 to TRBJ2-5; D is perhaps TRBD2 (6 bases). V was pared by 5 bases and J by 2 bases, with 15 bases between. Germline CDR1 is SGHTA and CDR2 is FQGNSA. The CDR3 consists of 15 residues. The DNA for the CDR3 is TGTGCCAGCAGCCCCAGGCGGGCGGGGCAAGAGACCCAGTACTTC. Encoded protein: CASSPRRAGQETQYF.

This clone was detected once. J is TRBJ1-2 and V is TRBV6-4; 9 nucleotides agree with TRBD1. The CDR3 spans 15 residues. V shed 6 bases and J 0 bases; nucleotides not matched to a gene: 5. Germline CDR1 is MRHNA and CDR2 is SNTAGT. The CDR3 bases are TGTGCCAGCAGACAGGGGGCAGGAGCTAACTATGGCTACACCTTC. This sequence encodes CASRQGAGANYGYTF.

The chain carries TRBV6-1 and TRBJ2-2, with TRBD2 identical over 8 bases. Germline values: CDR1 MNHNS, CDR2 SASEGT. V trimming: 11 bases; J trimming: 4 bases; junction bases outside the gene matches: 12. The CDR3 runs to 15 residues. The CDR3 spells CAGLSAGRATGELFF. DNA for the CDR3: TGTGCCGGGCTGTCGGCCGGGAGGGCCACCGGGGAGCTGTTTTTT.